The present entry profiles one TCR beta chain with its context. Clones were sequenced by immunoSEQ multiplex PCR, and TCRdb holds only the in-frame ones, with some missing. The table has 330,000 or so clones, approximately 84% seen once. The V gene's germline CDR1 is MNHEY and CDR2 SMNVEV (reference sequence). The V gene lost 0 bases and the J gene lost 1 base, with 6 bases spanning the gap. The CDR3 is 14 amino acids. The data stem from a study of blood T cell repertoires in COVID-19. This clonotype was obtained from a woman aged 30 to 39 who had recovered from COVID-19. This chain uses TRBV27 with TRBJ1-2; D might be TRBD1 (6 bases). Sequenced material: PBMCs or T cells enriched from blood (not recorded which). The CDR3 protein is CASSLSDSNYGYTF. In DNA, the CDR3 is TGTGCCAGCAGTTTATCGGACAGTAACTATGGCTACACCTTC.